Reported below is one TCR beta chain. Alongside a J-beta primer mix, a sample-barcoded 5' primer served in a second PCR lasting 7 to 11 cycles. Every sample produced at least 3 million CDR3-containing paired-end reads. TCRdb used MiXCR to reprocess the 5' RACE reads, holding one entry per CDR3 protein. This table has hundreds of thousands of distinct CDR3 sequences, around 45% appearing once. The CDR3 has 14 residues. Germline V gene data show CDR1 as SGHTA and CDR2 as FQGNSA. V was clipped by 3 bases and J by 6 bases, with 14 bases between them. This record belongs to a study of blood T cells in healthy people across ages. Study in general: Per every two T cells, about one barcoded beta molecule was captured by template switching.

The clonotype originates from an older woman in good health. The sample comprised blood. This chain joins TRBV7-2 and TRBJ1-2; tentative D call: TRBD1 (6 bases). The CDR3 DNA reads TGTGCCAGCAGCTTCCGTGAGGGGGTCGATGGCTACACCTTC. It specifies CASSFREGVDGYTF.